The following is a T cell receptor (beta chain) sequence with its context. Its antigen remains unidentified. The CDR3 contains 14 residues. Trimming took 5 bases from V and 4 from J; bases not matched to a gene: 6. CDR1 and CDR2 (germline): SGHNT, YYREEE (reference sequence). This entry is derived from a study of beta chain features in type 1 diabetes. Markers CD45RO/CCR7/CD25/CD127/CD95/CD27 served to sort CD4+ naive, central memory, regulatory and stem cell-like memory cells. General observations from the study: Moderate but significant shortening of TCRB CDR3s was recorded in all four CD4+ subsets from Type 1 diabetes patients.

The authors reverse transcribed all of the isolated RNA, so sequencing captured expressed TCRB transcripts. Sequencing was performed with immunoSEQ multiplex PCR; in TCRdb, only in-frame clones are kept and a portion is missing. Among about 260,000 clones listed, around 21% were seen once. V is TRBV5-4 and J is TRBJ1-1; 9 positions agree with TRBD1. Sample: naive CD4+ T cells from blood. This receptor was identified in a woman aged 40 to 50 with type 1 diabetes. CDR3 DNA: TGTGCCAGCAGTCCGGACAGGGGATTCACTGAAGCTTTCTTT. It is translated as CASSPDRGFTEAFF.